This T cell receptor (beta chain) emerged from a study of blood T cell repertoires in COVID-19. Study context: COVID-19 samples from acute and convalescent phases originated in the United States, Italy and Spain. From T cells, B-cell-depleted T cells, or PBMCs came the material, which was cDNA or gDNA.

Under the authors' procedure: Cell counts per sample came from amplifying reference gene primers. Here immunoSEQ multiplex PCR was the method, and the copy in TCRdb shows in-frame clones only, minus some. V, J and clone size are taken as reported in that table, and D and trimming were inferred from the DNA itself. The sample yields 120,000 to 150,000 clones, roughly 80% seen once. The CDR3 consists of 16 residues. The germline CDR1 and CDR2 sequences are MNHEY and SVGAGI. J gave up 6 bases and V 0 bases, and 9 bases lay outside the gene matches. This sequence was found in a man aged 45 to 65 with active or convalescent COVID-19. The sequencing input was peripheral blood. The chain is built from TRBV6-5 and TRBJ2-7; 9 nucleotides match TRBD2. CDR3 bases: TGTGCCAGCAGTTACTCGACGCCTAGCGGGACGACCGAGCAGTACTTC. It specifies CASSYSTPSGTTEQYF.